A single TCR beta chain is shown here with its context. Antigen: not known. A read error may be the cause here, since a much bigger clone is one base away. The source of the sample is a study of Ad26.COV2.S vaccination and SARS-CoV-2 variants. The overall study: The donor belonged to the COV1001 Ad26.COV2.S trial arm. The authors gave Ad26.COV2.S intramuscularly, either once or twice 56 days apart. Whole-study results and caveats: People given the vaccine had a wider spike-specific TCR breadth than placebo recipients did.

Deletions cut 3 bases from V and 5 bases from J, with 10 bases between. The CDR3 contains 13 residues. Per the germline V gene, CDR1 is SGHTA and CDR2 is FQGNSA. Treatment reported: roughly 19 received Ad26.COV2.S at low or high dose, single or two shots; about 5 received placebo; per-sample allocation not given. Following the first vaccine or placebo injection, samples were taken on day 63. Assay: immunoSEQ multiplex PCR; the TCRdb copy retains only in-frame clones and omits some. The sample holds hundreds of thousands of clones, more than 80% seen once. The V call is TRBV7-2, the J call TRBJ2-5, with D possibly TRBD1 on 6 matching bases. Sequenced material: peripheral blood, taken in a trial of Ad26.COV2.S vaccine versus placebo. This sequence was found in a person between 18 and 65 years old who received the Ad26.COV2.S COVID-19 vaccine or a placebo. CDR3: CASSFTGMETQYF. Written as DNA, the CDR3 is TGTGCCAGCAGCTTCACAGGGATGGAGACCCAGTACTTC.